This note documents a single T cell receptor (beta chain) sequence. No antigen is known for it. The entry originates in a study of shared clonotypes between healthy human individuals. Study results and limitations: Of the naive CD4 clonotypes, roughly 5% were shared across a handful of donors.

The protocol was immunoSEQ multiplex PCR, while the TCRdb copy is restricted to in-frame clones and leaves out a portion. The top ten hold roughly 0.13% of the sample, which has more than 2 million clones, approximately 95% seen once. Splitting of CD4+ cells produced CD45RA+ naive and CD45RA-negative memory subsets. The sequence derives from a man between 18 and 35 years old in good health. Material for sequencing was naive CD4+ T cells sorted from blood. Subset reported: CD45RA+ positively selected.

CDR3 region: CASSLDSSNQPQHF. The CDR3 nucleotides read TGTGCCAGCAGCTTGGATAGTAGCAATCAGCCCCAGCATTTT. The chain has TRBV5-8 and TRBJ1-5; D not resolved. The V and J ends lost 0 bases and 0 bases respectively, with 4 bases between them. Germline V lookup: CDR1 SGHTS, CDR2 YDEGEE. The CDR3 has 14 residues.